The source of this T cell receptor beta chain is a study of PD-L1 blockade in urothelial cancer. Study-wide context: Analyses were performed on blood at 3 weeks after treatment start (the second dose) and at 6 weeks. Blood samples had a median of approximately 140,000 T cells, roughly 83,000 unique TCRs, and clonality around 0.08.

The sample holds a few counts of this clone. Samples were collected from each patient before treatment and during treatment. Each patient gave between 1 and 8 of them in total. Clones were sequenced by immunoSEQ multiplex PCR, and TCRdb holds only the in-frame ones, with some missing. The sample has about 25,000 clones; roughly 80% are singletons. The clonotype was recovered from a man between 65 and 85 years old with urothelial cancer. Sequencing used PBMCs, obtained around atezolizumab (anti-PD-L1) treatment.

CDR3 amino acids: CASSPPFIEGDTGELFF. For the CDR3, the DNA is TGTGCCAGTAGTCCCCCGTTTATAGAGGGCGACACCGGGGAGCTGTTTTTT. The rearrangement links TRBV19 to TRBJ2-2; D is perhaps TRBD2 (5 bases). The CDR3 loop spans 17 amino acids. V lost 5 bases, J lost 3 bases, and 19 bases lay in between. Germline V gene data show CDR1 as LNHDA and CDR2 as SQIVND (reference sequence).